These 20 T cell receptor beta chains were sequenced from one sample in a study of immune heterogeneity within non-small cell lung tumors. CDR3 of TCR beta was amplified by multiplex PCR that used 32 V and 13 J primers. TCRdb ran MiXCR on the multiplex PCR reads and lists one entry per CDR3 protein. Among thousands of distinct CDR3 sequences listed, roughly 51% were seen once. Template material for each sample was approximately 0.65 ug of bulk tumor genomic DNA. Several widely spaced biopsies per primary tumor were taken during surgery. Each patient presented with untreated, newly diagnosed non-small cell lung cancer and received curative surgery. Input material: lung tumor tissue. These receptors came from a man aged 60 to 75 with non-small cell lung cancer.

Sample share makes this clonotype medium-sized (0.01 to 0.1%). This sequence joins TRBV2 and TRBJ2-3; D uncertain. Germline loops: CDR1 SNHLY, CDR2 FYNNEI. The CDR3 is made up of 11 amino acids. V was clipped by 4 bases and J by 6 bases, with 5 bases between them. The CDR3 loop is CASSVRDTQYF. The CDR3 coding sequence is TGTGCCAGCAGTGTTCGCGATACGCAGTATTTT.

A few counts support this clonotype. The chain employs TRBV27 and TRBJ1-1; D possibly corresponds to TRBD1 (5 bases). Germline V gene data show CDR1 as MNHEY and CDR2 as SMNVEV (reference sequence). Trimming cost V 4 bases and J 5 bases, with 14 bases left between them. CDR3 length: 14 amino acids. The CDR3 spells CASSSSSQGTEAFF. The CDR3 coding sequence is TGTGCCAGCAGTTCCTCCTCGCAGGGAACTGAAGCTTTCTTT.

The V call is TRBV6-2 or TRBV6-3, the J call TRBJ1-5; 8 nucleotides agree with TRBD1. Germline lookup yields CDR1 MNHEY and CDR2 SVGEGT. Losses at the gene ends were 2 bases for V and 3 bases for J; bases not matched to a gene: 6. This CDR3 has 16 residues. The CDR3 protein is CASSYLRTGLNQPQHF. For the CDR3, the DNA is TGTGCCAGCAGTTACCTCCGGACAGGGCTCAATCAGCCCCAGCATTTT.

Details on this clonotype: Given a much more abundant clone one base away, this may be a read error. The rearrangement joins TRBV3-1 to TRBJ2-5; no firm D call. The CDR3 runs 15 residues. The germline V gene encodes CDR1 LGHDT and CDR2 YNNKEL (reference sequence). The DNA for the CDR3 is TGTGCCAGCATCCAATTCCTAGGGATTCGGGAGACCCAGTACTTC. Its protein is CASIQFLGIRETQYF.

This chain uses TRBV12-3 or TRBV12-4 with TRBJ2-2; D gene uncertain. The ends were cut back, 3 bases at V and 4 bases at J, with 6 bases in the middle. This CDR3 contains 13 residues. CDR3 DNA: TGTGCCAGCAGTTTCGACGGCACCGGGGAGCTGTTTTTT. Its translation is CASSFDGTGELFF.

Sample share makes this clonotype medium-sized (0.01 to 0.1%). The chain has TRBV6-1 and TRBJ2-5; 8 bases are shared with TRBD2. This CDR3 spans 14 amino acids. Germline CDR1 and CDR2: MNHNS and SASEGT. V lost 6 bases and J lost 2; bases outside the gene matches: 5. The CDR3 nucleotides are TGTGCCAGCAGCTGGACTAGCCGTCAAGAGACCCAGTACTTC. As protein: CASSWTSRQETQYF.

This clonotype was seen at least ten times. The chain uses TRBV29-1 and TRBJ2-2; maybe TRBD1 (6 bases). Between the trimmed V and J ends, which lost 4 bases and 0 bases, there was a span of 15 bases. The CDR3 is 16 amino acids. Germline V gene sequence: CDR1 SQVTM, CDR2 ANQGSEA. For the CDR3, the DNA is TGCAGCGTTGCCTTGGAGACAGGAACGAACACCGGGGAGCTGTTTTTT. As protein: CSVALETGTNTGELFF.

This clonotype is judged medium-sized. The chain carries TRBV7-2 and TRBJ2-1; 7 positions match TRBD1. V dropped 1 base and J dropped 4; count of bases not matched to a gene: 4. CDR1 SGHTA and CDR2 FQGNSA come from the germline V gene. This CDR3 is built from 15 residues. The DNA for the CDR3 is TGTGCCAGCAGCTTAGACTCGGGACAGTACAATGAGCAGTTCTTC. Amino acids: CASSLDSGQYNEQFF. The full variable domain, with the rest looked up from reference TRBV7-2 and TRBJ2-1, is GAGVSQSPSNKVTEKGKDVELRCDPISGHTALYWYRQSLGQGLEFLIYFQGNSAPDKSGLPSDRFSAERTGGSVSTLTIQRTQQEDSAVYLCASSLDSGQYNEQFFGPGTRLTVL.

Relative to its sample, this clonotype is medium-sized. The chain employs TRBV11-3 and TRBJ2-3; 8 positions agree with TRBD2. The CDR3 is 17 amino acids. Germline V CDR1 and CDR2: SGHNT, YENEEA. V shed 5 bases and J 0 bases; nucleotides not matched to a gene: 10. Here the CDR3 DNA reads TGTGCCAGCAGCCCGAGAGCGGGAGATCCTAGCACAGATACGCAGTATTTT. This encodes CASSPRAGDPSTDTQYF.

By share of the sample, this clonotype is medium-sized. The V gene is TRBV10-3, the J gene TRBJ2-2, with D uncertain. Trimming pared 6 bases from V and 1 base from J, leaving 6 bases between. Germline V gives CDR1 ENHRY, CDR2 SYGVKD. The CDR3 totals 13 residues. The CDR3 DNA sequence: TGTGCCATCAGCAAGGAGAACACCGGGGAGCTGTTTTTT. It yields the protein CAISKENTGELFF.

The gene calls are TRBV20-1 and TRBJ2-2; D could derive from TRBD1 or TRBD2 (5 bases each). This CDR3 contains 16 residues. V shed 5 bases and J shed 8 bases, with 24 bases lying between them. The germline V gene has CDR1 DFQATT and CDR2 SNEGSKA (reference sequence). The CDR3: CSARLEGPRTGGELFF. The CDR3 DNA is TGCAGTGCTCGACTTGAGGGACCTAGGACCGGGGGGGAGCTGTTTTTT.

The table lists this clonotype with a count of one. This chain joins TRBV6-1 and TRBJ2-2; D perhaps matches TRBD1 (5 bases). The germline CDR1 and CDR2 sequences are MNHNS and SASEGT. The V end lost 8 bases, the J end lost 4 bases, and 11 bases lay between the germline ends. The CDR3 totals 13 residues. The CDR3 loop is CASLRDITGELFF. CDR3 DNA sequence: TGTGCCAGCCTCAGGGATATCACCGGGGAGCTGTTTTTT.

Only one count was recorded for this clonotype. The chain joins TRBV7-8 to TRBJ2-1, with 13 bases identical to TRBD2. The trim removed 1 base at V and 8 bases at J, leaving 5 bases unmatched. This CDR3 has 16 amino acids. Germline-derived CDR1 and CDR2 are SGHVS and FQNEAQ. The CDR3 here is CASSLDGTSGMDEQFF. CDR3 DNA sequence: TGTGCCAGCAGCTTAGACGGGACTAGCGGGATGGATGAGCAGTTCTTC.

Relative to its sample, this clonotype is medium-sized. V is TRBV5-1 and J is TRBJ1-1; 7 bases are a match to TRBD1. CDR1 is SGHRS, CDR2 YFSETQ, per germline. This CDR3 has 14 amino acids. With 5 bases clipped from V and 3 bases from J, the junction kept 7 bases outside the gene matches. CDR3 coding DNA: TGCGCCAGCAGACATGACAGGGCCGACACTGAAGCTTTCTTT. Translated: CASRHDRADTEAFF.

This rearrangement joins TRBV6-9 to TRBJ1-1; TRBD1 matches at 9 bases. Unmatched junction bases numbered 13, after V lost 3 bases and J lost 5 bases. Germline CDR1 is MNHGY and CDR2 is SVAAGI. This CDR3 has 17 residues. In DNA form, the CDR3 reads TGTGCCAGCAGTTACGCGGGGAACAGGGGGCCGGGAACTGAAGCTTTCTTT. Translating it yields CASSYAGNRGPGTEAFF.

By proportion, this clonotype is medium-sized (0.01 to 0.1%). The chain's CDR3 is CASSYSGTPFYNEQFF. The CDR3 DNA reads TGTGCCAGCAGTTACTCAGGGACACCCTTTTACAATGAGCAGTTCTTC. V gene TRBV6-5 combines with J gene TRBJ2-1; D is perhaps TRBD1 (6 bases). Deletions cut 0 bases from V and 4 bases from J, with 13 bases between. This CDR3 has 16 residues. From germline, CDR1 is MNHEY and CDR2 SVGAGI.

This clonotype is medium-sized. The chain recombines TRBV7-8 with TRBJ1-3; possible D gene TRBD1, 5 bases. Trimming left V 8 bases short and J 2 bases short, with 13 bases between. This CDR3 is built from 14 residues. Germline V gene lookup returns CDR1 SGHVS and CDR2 FQNEAQ. The DNA for the CDR3 is TGTGCCAGCGGCATGGGGGGGGCTGGAAACACCATATATTTT. The encoded protein is CASGMGGAGNTIYF. Using reference TRBV7-8 and TRBJ1-3 for the parts outside the CDR3, the full variable domain is GAGVSQSPRYKVAKRGQDVALRCDPISGHVSLFWYQQALGQGPEFLTYFQNEAQLDKSGLPSDRFFAERPEGSVSTLKIQRTQQEDSAVYLCASGMGGAGNTIYFGEGSWLTVV.

The genes are TRBV6-1 and TRBJ2-2, with 8 bases fitting TRBD2. CDR1 and CDR2 (germline): MNHNS, SASEGT. The junction had 9 bases not matched to a gene; V was cut back by 4 bases and J by 5 bases. This CDR3 has 16 amino acids. The CDR3 DNA sequence: TGTGCCAGCAGTGGCAATGCGGGAGGAGGTACCGGGGAGCTGTTTTTT. Residues: CASSGNAGGGTGELFF.

Note on this clonotype: This may be a read error, as it is one base from a much larger clone. The chain carries TRBV9 and TRBJ1-6; no clear D. In germline, CDR1 is SGDLS, CDR2 YYNGEE. This CDR3 is built from 14 residues. CDR3 sequence: CAGSVNGNNSPLHF. CDR3 nucleotide sequence: TGTGCCGGCAGCGTGAACGGGAATAATTCACCCCTCCACTTT.

This clonotype has more than one count but fewer than ten. The V call is TRBV5-6, the J call TRBJ2-3; D may be TRBD2 (6 bases). V lost 7 bases and J lost 3, with 21 bases in between. The V gene's germline CDR1 is SGHDT and CDR2 YYEEEE. This CDR3 has 16 amino acids. CDR3 in amino acids: CASGPGGRIGTDTQYF. CDR3 DNA: TGTGCCAGCGGCCCCGGGGGACGGATAGGAACAGATACGCAGTATTTT.